This T cell receptor beta chain originates from a study of blood T cell repertoires in COVID-19. Study overall: Spain, Italy and the United States supplied samples that represented acute and convalescent COVID-19.

TCRdb's table, derived via immunoSEQ multiplex PCR, lists solely in-frame clones and lacks some. The sample records approximately 300,000 clones, around nine tenths being singletons. Cohort placement rested on clinical history that participants reported themselves. V was cut by 3 bases and J by 4 bases, with 9 bases left in between. Looked up from germline, CDR1 is ENHRY and CDR2 is SYGVKD. This CDR3 has 13 amino acids. Sequencing was done on a sample of PBMCs or T cells enriched from blood (not recorded which). This receptor was identified in a woman in her twenties or thirties who had been exposed to COVID-19. The chain employs TRBV10-3 and TRBJ1-2, with D perhaps TRBD1 (5 bases). The CDR3 sequence is CAISEPQVYGYTF. CDR3 nucleotides: TGTGCCATCAGTGAACCACAGGTCTATGGCTACACCTTC.